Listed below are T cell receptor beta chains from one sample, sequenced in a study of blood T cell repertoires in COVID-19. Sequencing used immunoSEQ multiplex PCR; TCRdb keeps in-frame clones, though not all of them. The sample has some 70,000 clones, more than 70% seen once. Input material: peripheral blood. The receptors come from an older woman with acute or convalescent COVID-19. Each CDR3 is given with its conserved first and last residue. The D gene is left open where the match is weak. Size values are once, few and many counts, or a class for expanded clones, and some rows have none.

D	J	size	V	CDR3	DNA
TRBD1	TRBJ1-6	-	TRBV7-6	CASSLTTGVGLSPLHF	TGTGCCAGCAGTCTTACGACAGGGGTGGGCCTATCACCCCTCCACTTT
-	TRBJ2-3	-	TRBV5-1	CASSSLQGGTDTQYF	TGCGCCAGCAGTTCCCTCCAGGGCGGCACAGATACGCAGTATTTT
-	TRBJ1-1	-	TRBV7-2	CASSLLREATEAFF	TGTGCCAGCAGCCTACTCAGGGAGGCCACTGAAGCTTTCTTT
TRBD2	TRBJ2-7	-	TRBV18	CASSPRGSGAPLSYEQYF	TGTGCCAGCTCACCAAGGGGCAGCGGGGCCCCTCTTTCCTACGAGCAGTACTTC
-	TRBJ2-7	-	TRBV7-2	CASSFTGSEQYF	TGTGCCAGCAGCTTTACAGGGAGCGAGCAGTACTTC
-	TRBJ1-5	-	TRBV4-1	CASSQDRGSNQPQHF	TGCGCCAGCAGCCAAGATCGGGGGAGCAATCAGCCCCAGCATTTT
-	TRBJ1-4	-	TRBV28	CASSPPRGSPSGKLFF	TGTGCCAGCAGTCCCCCCCGTGGGTCGCCGTCGGGAAAACTGTTCTTT
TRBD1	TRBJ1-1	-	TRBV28	CASSLPGQGASFF	TGTGCCAGCAGTTTACCGGGACAGGGGGCATCGTTCTTT
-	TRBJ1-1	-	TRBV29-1	CSVQRTEAFF	TGCAGCGTTCAGCGGACTGAAGCTTTCTTT
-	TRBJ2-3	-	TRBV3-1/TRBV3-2	CASSHATSTDTQYF	TGTGCCAGCAGCCACGCTACTAGCACAGATACGCAGTATTTT
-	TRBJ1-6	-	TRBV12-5	CASGTSGRSSPLHF	TGTGCTAGTGGTACCTCAGGGAGGAGTTCACCCCTCCACTTT
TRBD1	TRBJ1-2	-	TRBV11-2	CASSPGTGVGYTF	TGTGCCAGCAGCCCAGGGACAGGGGTTGGCTACACCTTC
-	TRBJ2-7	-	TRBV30	CAWRPSSYEQYF	TGTGCCTGGAGGCCCAGTTCTTACGAGCAGTACTTC
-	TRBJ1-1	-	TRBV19	CASRPPLEDTEAFF	TGTGCCAGTAGGCCGCCGCTAGAGGACACTGAAGCTTTCTTT
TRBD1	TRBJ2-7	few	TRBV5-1	CASSLKGQSSYEQYF	TGCGCCAGCAGCTTGAAGGGACAGAGCTCCTACGAGCAGTACTTC
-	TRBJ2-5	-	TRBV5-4	CASSLDRTFQETQYF	TGTGCCAGCAGCTTGGACAGGACCTTCCAAGAGACCCAGTACTTC
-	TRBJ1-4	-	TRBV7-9	CASSLGDRGYEKLFF	TGTGCCAGCAGCTTAGGCGATAGGGGGTATGAAAAACTGTTTTTT
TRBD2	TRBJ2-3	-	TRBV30	CAWRGTSGRTDTQYF	TGTGCCTGGAGGGGGACTAGCGGGAGGACAGATACGCAGTATTTT
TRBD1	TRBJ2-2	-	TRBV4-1	CASSQEMDRLNGGELFF	TGCGCCAGCAGCCAAGAGATGGACAGGTTAAACGGCGGGGAGCTGTTTTTT
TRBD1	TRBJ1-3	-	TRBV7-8	CASSLGQGVMAGNTIYF	TGTGCCAGCAGCTTAGGACAGGGGGTAATGGCTGGAAACACCATATATTTT
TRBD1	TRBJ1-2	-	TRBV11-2	CASSLLGQGRNGYTF	TGTGCCAGCAGCTTACTGGGACAGGGGAGGAATGGCTACACCTTC
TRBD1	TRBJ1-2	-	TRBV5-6	CASSLGQGGEGYTF	TGTGCCAGCAGCTTGGGACAGGGGGGTGAAGGCTACACCTTC
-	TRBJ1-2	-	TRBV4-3	CASSLAGYANGYTF	TGCGCCAGCAGCCTGGCAGGGTATGCTAATGGCTACACCTTC
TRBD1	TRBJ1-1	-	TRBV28	CASSSPGGPAFF	TGTGCCAGCAGTTCCCCAGGGGGCCCCGCTTTCTTT
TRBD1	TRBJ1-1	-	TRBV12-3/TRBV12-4	CASISTGGTEAFF	TGTGCCAGCATTAGTACAGGGGGAACTGAAGCTTTCTTT
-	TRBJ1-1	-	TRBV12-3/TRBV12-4	CASSWYSEAFF	TGTGCCAGCAGTTGGTACTCTGAAGCTTTCTTT
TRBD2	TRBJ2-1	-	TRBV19	CASSMLALAGGYEQFF	TGTGCCAGTAGTATGCTAGCCCTAGCGGGAGGGTATGAGCAGTTCTTC
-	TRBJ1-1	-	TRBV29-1	CSVDNRRNTEAFF	TGCAGCGTTGATAACAGGAGGAACACTGAAGCTTTCTTT
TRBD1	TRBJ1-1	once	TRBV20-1	CTGGQAPEAFF	TGCACAGGGGGACAGGCGCCTGAAGCTTTCTTT
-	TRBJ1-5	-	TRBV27	CASSRQNQPQHF	TGTGCCAGCAGCCGACAGAATCAGCCCCAGCATTTT
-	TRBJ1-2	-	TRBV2	CASSEALWTALTF	TGTGCCAGCAGTGAAGCGCTATGGACAGCTTTAACCTTC
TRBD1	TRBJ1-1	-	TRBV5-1	CASSLEGARGHAEAFF	TGCGCCAGCAGCTTGGAAGGGGCCAGGGGGCACGCTGAAGCTTTCTTT
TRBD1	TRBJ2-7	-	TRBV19	CASSIRTGALEQYF	TGTGCCAGTAGTATACGGACAGGCGCCCTCGAGCAGTACTTC
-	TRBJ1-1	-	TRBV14	CASSLLSGMNTEAFF	TGTGCCAGCAGCCTTTTGTCAGGGATGAACACTGAAGCTTTCTTT
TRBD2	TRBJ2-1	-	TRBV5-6	CASSLRGLVYNEQFF	TGTGCCAGCAGCCTACGAGGACTAGTCTACAATGAGCAGTTCTTC
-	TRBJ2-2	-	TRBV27	CASGSQVNTGELFF	TGTGCCAGCGGGAGTCAAGTGAACACCGGGGAGCTGTTTTTT
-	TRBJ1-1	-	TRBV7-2	CASSFLGAEAEAFF	TGTGCCAGCAGCTTTCTTGGGGCAGAAGCTGAAGCTTTCTTT
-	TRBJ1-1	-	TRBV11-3	CASSLGGSGEAFF	TGTGCCAGCAGCTTAGGGGGCTCGGGTGAAGCTTTCTTT
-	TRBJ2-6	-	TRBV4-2	CASSQVGIRGNGANVLTF	TGTGCCAGCAGCCAAGTAGGTATAAGGGGTAATGGGGCCAACGTCCTGACTTTC
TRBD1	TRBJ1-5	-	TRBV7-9	CASSGMGQGEVSNQPQHF	TGTGCCAGCAGCGGGATGGGACAGGGGGAAGTAAGCAATCAGCCCCAGCATTTT